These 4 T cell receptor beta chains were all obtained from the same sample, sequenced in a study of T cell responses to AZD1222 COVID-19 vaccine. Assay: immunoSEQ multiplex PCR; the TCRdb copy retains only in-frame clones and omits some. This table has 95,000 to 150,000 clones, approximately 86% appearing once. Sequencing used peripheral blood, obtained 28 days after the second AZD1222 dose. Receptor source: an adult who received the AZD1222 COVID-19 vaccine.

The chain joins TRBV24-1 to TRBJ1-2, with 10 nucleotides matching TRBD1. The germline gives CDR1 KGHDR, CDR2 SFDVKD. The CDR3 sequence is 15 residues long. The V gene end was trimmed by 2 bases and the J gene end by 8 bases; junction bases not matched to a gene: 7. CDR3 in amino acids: CATSDSSGTGDGYTF. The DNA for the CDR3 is TGTGCCACCAGTGATTCGTCCGGGACAGGGGACGGCTACACCTTC.

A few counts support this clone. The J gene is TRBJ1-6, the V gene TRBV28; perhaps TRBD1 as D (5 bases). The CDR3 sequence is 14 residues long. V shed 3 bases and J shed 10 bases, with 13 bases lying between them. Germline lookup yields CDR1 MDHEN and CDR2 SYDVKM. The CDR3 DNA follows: TGTGCCAGCAGTTTGGGGCCGCTGAGGTCACCCCTCCACTTT. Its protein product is CASSLGPLRSPLHF.

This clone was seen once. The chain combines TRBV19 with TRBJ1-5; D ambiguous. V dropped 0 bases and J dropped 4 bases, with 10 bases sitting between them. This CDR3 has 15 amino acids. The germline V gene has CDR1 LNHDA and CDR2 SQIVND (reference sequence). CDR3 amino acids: CASSIEQSRNQPQHF. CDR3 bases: TGTGCCAGTAGTATAGAACAGAGCAGGAATCAGCCCCAGCATTTT.

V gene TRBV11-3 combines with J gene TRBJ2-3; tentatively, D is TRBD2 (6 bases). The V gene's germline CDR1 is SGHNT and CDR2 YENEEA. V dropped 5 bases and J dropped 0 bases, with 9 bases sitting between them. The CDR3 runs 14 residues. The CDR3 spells CASSPGASTDTQYF. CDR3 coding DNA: TGTGCCAGCAGCCCGGGAGCTAGCACAGATACGCAGTATTTT. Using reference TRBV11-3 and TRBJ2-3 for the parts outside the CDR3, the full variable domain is EAGVVQSPRYKIIEKKQPVAFWCNPISGHNTLYWYLQNLGQGPELLIRYENEEAVDDSQLPKDRFSAERLKGVDSTLKIQPAELGDSAVYLCASSPGASTDTQYFGPGTRLTVL.